These 26 T cell receptor beta chains were all obtained from the same sample, sequenced in a study of blood T cell repertoires in COVID-19. Only in-frame clones appear in the TCRdb table, and some are missing; sequencing was by immunoSEQ multiplex PCR. Of a few hundred thousand clones in the sample, approximately 90% were seen once. The material sequenced was PBMCs or T cells enriched from blood (not recorded which). Receptor source: a young woman who had recovered from COVID-19.

The chain carries TRBV7-3 and TRBJ2-3; D is uncertain. V shed 2 bases and J shed 4 bases, with 7 bases lying between them. Germline V gene lookup returns CDR1 SGHTA and CDR2 FQGTGA. The CDR3 has 13 residues. CDR3 protein: CASSLAAPDTQYF. CDR3 sequence (DNA): TGTGCCAGCAGCTTAGCGGCTCCAGATACGCAGTATTTT.

The rearrangement uses TRBV5-1 and TRBJ2-3; 10 bases map to TRBD2. The V gene end was trimmed by 0 bases and the J gene end by 1 base; junction bases not matched to a gene: 2. The CDR3 has 16 amino acids. Germline assignment: CDR1 SGHRS and CDR2 YFSETQ. CDR3 sequence reads: CASSLELAGGTDTQYF. The CDR3 DNA sequence: TGCGCCAGCAGCTTGGAGCTAGCGGGGGGCACAGATACGCAGTATTTT.

The chain links TRBV6-2 or TRBV6-3 to TRBJ2-7; D is perhaps TRBD1 (5 bases). CDR3 size: 12 residues. CDR1 and CDR2 from the germline V gene are MNHEY and SVGEGT. Deletions cut 4 bases from V and 3 bases from J, with 7 bases between. The CDR3 region is CASSWTSYEQYF. CDR3 bases: TGTGCCAGCAGTTGGACAAGCTACGAGCAGTACTTC.

J is TRBJ1-5 and V is TRBV7-8; D perhaps matches TRBD1 (6 bases). The length of the CDR3 is 15 residues. CDR1 and CDR2 from the germline V gene are SGHVS and FQNEAQ. Between the trimmed V and J ends, which lost 2 bases and 5 bases, there was a span of 13 bases. The CDR3 region has the DNA TGTGCCAGCAGCTTAATCCTAGGGGGAGATCAGCCCCAGCATTTT. This translates into CASSLILGGDQPQHF.

The V and J genes are TRBV18 and TRBJ1-1; 7 nucleotides match TRBD1. The V gene end was trimmed by 6 bases and the J gene end by 8 bases; junction bases not matched to a gene: 9. Germline CDR1 is KGHSH and CDR2 is LQKENI. The CDR3 covers 13 residues. CDR3 DNA: TGTGCCAGCTCCGACCGGGACAGCACAGAAGCTTTCTTT. Translating it yields CASSDRDSTEAFF.

The chain links TRBV19 to TRBJ2-5; a weak D match, TRBD2 (6 bases). In germline, CDR1 is LNHDA, CDR2 SQIVND (reference sequence). Trimming took 5 bases from V and 5 from J, leaving 15 bases between them. The length of the CDR3 is 14 residues. The CDR3 reads CASSDQRVSETQYF. The CDR3 DNA reads as TGTGCCAGTAGTGACCAGCGGGTTAGCGAGACCCAGTACTTC. Together with reference TRBV19 and TRBJ2-5, the CDR3 gives the full variable domain: DGGITQSPKYLFRKEGQNVTLSCEQNLNHDAMYWYRQDPGQGLRLIYYSQIVNDFQKGDIAEGYSVSREKKESFPLTVTSAQKNPTAFYLCASSDQRVSETQYFGPGTRLLVL.

The rearrangement links TRBV5-3 to TRBJ2-7; 16 positions match TRBD2. TRBV5-3 is an ORF, with its function uncertain. Trimming cost V 4 bases and J 6 bases; bases outside gene matches: 7. CDR3 length: 16 amino acids. The CDR3 DNA is TGTGCCAGAAGCCCCGGGGGACTAGCGGGAGGGTGCGAGCAGTACTTC. This encodes CARSPGGLAGGCEQYF.

This chain links TRBV11-2 with TRBJ2-7, with a tentative D call TRBD2 (6 bases). Germline CDR1 SGHAT, CDR2 FQNNGV. The CDR3 totals 15 residues. With 5 bases removed from V and 4 bases from J, the gap between germline ends came to 18 bases. The CDR3 loop is CASSPGLASVYEQYF. Here the CDR3 DNA reads TGTGCCAGCAGCCCCGGTCTAGCGAGCGTATACGAGCAGTACTTC. The full variable domain, completed using reference TRBV11-2 and TRBJ2-7, is EAGVAQSPRYKIIEKRQSVAFWCNPISGHATLYWYQQILGQGPKLLIQFQNNGVVDDSQLPKDRFSAERLKGVDSTLKIQPAKLEDSAVYLCASSPGLASVYEQYFGPGTRLTVT.

CDR3 nucleotides: TGTGCCAGCAGTTACTCCTCGACAGGGGCTGGAAACACCATATATTTT. It is translated as CASSYSSTGAGNTIYF. The chain links TRBV6-5 to TRBJ1-3, with 8 nucleotides matching TRBD1. The CDR3 runs 16 residues. The germline V gene encodes CDR1 MNHEY and CDR2 SVGAGI. After removal of 0 bases from V and 2 bases from J, the junction contained 3 bases not matched to a gene.

This clone was observed once. In DNA, the CDR3 is TGTGCAAGTCGCTTAGTAGCGGGCGGGGGACAAACCCAGTACTTC. This translates into CASRLVAGGGQTQYF. The V call is TRBV12-2, the J call TRBJ2-5; the table calls TRBD2, which could not be checked here. TRBV12-2 represents a pseudogene. There are 15 residues in the CDR3.

The chain uses TRBV3-1 (or the pseudogene TRBV3-2) and TRBJ2-3; 7 bases fit TRBD2. Germline loops: CDR1 LGHDT, CDR2 YNNKEL (reference sequence). Trimming cost V 4 bases and J 0 bases; bases outside gene matches: 7. This CDR3 has 16 amino acids. The CDR3 region has the DNA TGTGCCAGCAGCCCCCAGCGGGGAACTAGCACAGATACGCAGTATTTT. This sequence encodes CASSPQRGTSTDTQYF.

The J gene is TRBJ1-4, the V gene TRBV28; 7 bases fit TRBD1. CDR1 is MDHEN and CDR2 is SYDVKM in the germline V gene. V lost 5 bases and J lost 6; bases outside the gene matches: 12. The CDR3 is made up of 16 amino acids. The CDR3, as DNA: TGTGCCAGCAGTATCCCCGACAGGGAAGTCTATGAAAAACTGTTTTTT. Its protein product is CASSIPDREVYEKLFF. Looking up the rest from reference TRBV28 and TRBJ1-4 gives the full variable domain: DVKVTQSSRYLVKRTGEKVFLECVQDMDHENMFWYRQDPGLGLRLIYFSYDVKMKEKGDIPEGYSVSREKKERFSLILESASTNQTSMYLCASSIPDREVYEKLFFGSGTQLSVL.

The rearrangement links TRBV19 to TRBJ1-1; no firm D call. The germline V gene encodes CDR1 LNHDA and CDR2 SQIVND (reference sequence). The CDR3 sequence is 12 residues long. V shed 5 bases and J shed 6 bases, with 10 bases lying between them. This chain's CDR3 is CASSREFSEAFF. The CDR3 bases are TGTGCCAGTAGTCGGGAATTCTCTGAAGCTTTCTTT.

Only a few counts were recorded for this clone. This chain joins TRBV27 and TRBJ2-7; D not certain. Trimming removed 3 bases at V and 0 bases at J, with 6 bases between. This CDR3 spans 13 amino acids. CDR1 is MNHEY, CDR2 SMNVEV, per germline (reference sequence). The CDR3, as DNA: TGTGCCAGCAGTTTGCGTGGCTCCTACGAGCAGTACTTC. Residues: CASSLRGSYEQYF.

The J gene is TRBJ1-1, the V gene TRBV4-1; 9 bases are a match to TRBD1. The germline CDR1 and CDR2 sequences are MGHRA and YSYEKL. V shed 4 bases and J 3 bases; nucleotides not matched to a gene: 6. CDR3 size: 15 residues. The chain's CDR3 is CASSPGTGFYTEAFF. CDR3 nucleotides: TGCGCCAGCAGCCCCGGGACAGGGTTTTACACTGAAGCTTTCTTT.

The chain couples TRBV4-3 to TRBJ2-3; D remains ambiguous. The CDR3 sequence is 13 residues long. Trimming shortened V by 4 bases and J by 7 bases, and 12 bases separated the two germline ends. Germline V gene lookup returns CDR1 LGHNA and CDR2 YSLEER. DNA of the CDR3: TGCGCCAGCAGCCCACGCGAGAGTCATACGCAGTATTTT. This codes for CASSPRESHTQYF.

The V and J genes are TRBV27 and TRBJ2-2; the D gene is possibly TRBD1 (6 bases). The CDR3 loop spans 15 amino acids. Per germline, CDR1 MNHEY and CDR2 SMNVEV (reference sequence). V gave up 7 bases and J gave up 4 bases, with 16 bases separating them. CDR3 sequence (DNA): TGTGCCAGCACCCAATACAGGGTAGGCACCGGGGAGCTGTTTTTT. Its translation: CASTQYRVGTGELFF.

This clone showed up just once. The chain employs TRBV6-2 or TRBV6-3 and TRBJ1-1, with D unclear. CDR3 size: 14 residues. V shed 3 bases and J shed 0 bases, with 8 bases lying between them. Germline V lookup: CDR1 MNHEY, CDR2 SVGEGT. The CDR3 nucleotides are TGTGCCAGCAGTTATTACAGCATGAACACTGAAGCTTTCTTT. Protein product: CASSYYSMNTEAFF.

This chain connects TRBV10-3 to TRBJ1-2; TRBD1 matches 8 bases. The CDR3 loop spans 15 amino acids. The V gene's germline CDR1 is ENHRY and CDR2 SYGVKD. J was trimmed by 6 bases and V by 8 bases; bases with no gene match: 14. This chain's CDR3 is CAIQLSTGVLDGYTF. CDR3 DNA sequence: TGTGCCATCCAGTTATCGACAGGGGTACTCGATGGCTACACCTTC.

The chain recombines TRBV10-3 with TRBJ1-4; unclear D gene. Between the trimmed V and J ends, which lost 7 bases and 8 bases, there was a span of 17 bases. Germline values: CDR1 ENHRY, CDR2 SYGVKD. CDR3 length: 14 residues. In DNA, the CDR3 is TGTGCCATCAACAGCGGGAGGCAGACCGAAAAACTGTTTTTT. Protein sequence: CAINSGRQTEKLFF.

The chain carries TRBV4-1 and TRBJ2-2, with 12 bases matching TRBD2. Losses at the gene ends were 0 bases for V and 6 bases for J; bases not matched to a gene: 5. Per the germline V gene, CDR1 is MGHRA and CDR2 is YSYEKL. The CDR3 covers 17 residues. The CDR3 reads CASSQDWTSGTPGELFF. The CDR3 DNA sequence: TGCGCCAGCAGCCAAGATTGGACTAGCGGGACACCCGGGGAGCTGTTTTTT.

V is TRBV2 and J is TRBJ1-3, with 12 bases identical to TRBD1. Germline CDR1 SNHLY, CDR2 FYNNEI. This CDR3 contains 17 residues. V dropped 5 bases and J dropped 7; count of bases not matched to a gene: 12. CDR3 in amino acids: CASSLQGPGTGGNTIYF. DNA of the CDR3: TGTGCCAGCAGTCTCCAAGGTCCCGGGACAGGGGGCAACACCATATATTTT.

This sequence joins TRBV14 and TRBJ1-1, with unresolved D. Germline CDR1 is SGHDN and CDR2 is FVKESK. Trimming took off 4 bases at V and 9 bases at J, with 18 bases between the two ends. CDR3 size: 14 residues. CDR3 in amino acids: CASSPRDVVLKAFF. CDR3 nucleotides: TGTGCCAGCAGCCCGCGAGATGTTGTTCTAAAAGCTTTCTTT.

The chain combines TRBV28 with TRBJ1-3; D possibly corresponds to TRBD1 (6 bases). Germline V gene data show CDR1 as MDHEN and CDR2 as SYDVKM. This CDR3 spans 17 amino acids. The V and J ends lost 4 bases and 2 bases respectively, with 18 bases between them. CDR3 amino acids: CASSYSGGRAAGNTIYF. For the CDR3, the DNA is TGTGCCAGCAGTTACAGCGGGGGGCGAGCGGCTGGAAACACCATATATTTT.

The V gene is TRBV7-2, the J gene TRBJ1-3; D uncertain. V lost 1 base and J 0 bases, leaving 10 bases between the germline ends. The CDR3 loop spans 16 amino acids. Germline V gives CDR1 SGHTA, CDR2 FQGNSA. The CDR3 loop is CASSLVFSGSGNTIYF. In DNA form, the CDR3 reads TGTGCCAGCAGCTTAGTGTTTTCGGGCTCTGGAAACACCATATATTTT. Looking up the rest from reference TRBV7-2 and TRBJ1-3 gives the full variable domain: GAGVSQSPSNKVTEKGKDVELRCDPISGHTALYWYRQSLGQGLEFLIYFQGNSAPDKSGLPSDRFSAERTGGSVSTLTIQRTQQEDSAVYLCASSLVFSGSGNTIYFGEGSWLTVV.

J is TRBJ1-4 and V is TRBV28; 7 bases are a match to TRBD1. This CDR3 is built from 15 residues. After removal of 5 bases from V and 5 bases from J, the junction contained 8 bases not matched to a gene. Germline-derived CDR1 and CDR2 are MDHEN and SYDVKM. CDR3 sequence reads: CASSRNRGWNEKLFF. CDR3 coding DNA: TGTGCCAGCAGTCGGAACAGGGGTTGGAATGAAAAACTGTTTTTT.